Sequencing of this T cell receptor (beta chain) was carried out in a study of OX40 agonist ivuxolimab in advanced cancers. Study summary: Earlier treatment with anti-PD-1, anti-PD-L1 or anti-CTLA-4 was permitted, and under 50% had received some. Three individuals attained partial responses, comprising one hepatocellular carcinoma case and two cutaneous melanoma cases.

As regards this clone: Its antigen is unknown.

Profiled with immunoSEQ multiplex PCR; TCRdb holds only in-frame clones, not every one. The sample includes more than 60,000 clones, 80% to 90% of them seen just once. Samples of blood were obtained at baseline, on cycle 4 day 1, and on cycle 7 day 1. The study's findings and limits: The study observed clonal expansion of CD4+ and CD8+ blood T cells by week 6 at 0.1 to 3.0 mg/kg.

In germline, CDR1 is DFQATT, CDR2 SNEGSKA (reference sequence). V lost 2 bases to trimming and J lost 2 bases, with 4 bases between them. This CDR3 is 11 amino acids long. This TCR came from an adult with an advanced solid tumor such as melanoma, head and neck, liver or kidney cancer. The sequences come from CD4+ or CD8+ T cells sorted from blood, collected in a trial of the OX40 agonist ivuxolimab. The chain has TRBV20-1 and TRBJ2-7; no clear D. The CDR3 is CSARPPYEQYF. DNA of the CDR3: TGCAGTGCTAGACCCCCCTACGAGCAGTACTTC.